This T cell receptor beta chain is drawn from a study of blood T cell repertoires in COVID-19. Germline V gene sequence: CDR1 SGHVS, CDR2 FQNEAQ. Trimming left V 9 bases short and J 7 bases short, with 15 bases between. This CDR3 has 12 residues. Sequencing used immunoSEQ multiplex PCR; TCRdb keeps in-frame clones, though not all of them. The table shows 310,000 or so clones, with about 85% occurring only once. The rearrangement joins TRBV7-8 to TRBJ1-1, with D hard to call. This TCR was recovered from a woman in her twenties or thirties who had recovered from COVID-19. The source material was PBMCs or T cells enriched from blood (not recorded which). The CDR3 sequence is CASSRGEVEAFF. The DNA for the CDR3 is TGTGCCAGTTCACGCGGGGAGGTTGAAGCTTTCTTT.